Presented here are 13 T cell receptor beta chains from one specimen sequenced in a study of CXCR3-negative and CXCR3-positive naive CD8 T cells (dated by TCRdb to between 2018 and 2021). The study at large found these results: Compared with CXCR3-negative naive cells, CXCR3-positive naive cells had TRB CDR3s with higher hydrophobicity (lower Kidera factor 4), lower energy, and higher strength and volume indices.

Instrument used: NextSeq 550. The Human TCR Profiling Kit (MiLaboratory) was used to prepare UMI-labeled 5' RACE TRB cDNA libraries. TCRdb reprocessed the reads and lists each CDR3 protein sequence as a single entry, with no DNA. The sample's own table lists fewer than 65,000 distinct CDR3 sequences. The top ten clones comprise roughly 4.4% of the sample. Their cognate antigens are unknown. Sequenced material: naive CXCR3+ CD8+ T cells from blood. The cell subset or site label here, explained by the study, means: CD45RO-CCR7+CD27+CD95- naive CD8+ T cells expressing CXCR3 (TNR3+). The receptors were gathered from a human donor in good health. Some clones in this sample may be carry-over from other donors' samples.

V is TRBV29-1 and J is TRBJ1-1. The germline CDR1 and CDR2 sequences are SQVTM and ANQGSEA. The CDR3 loop spans 12 amino acids. This CDR3 is CSAGSWGTEAFF.

The J gene is TRBJ2-7, the V gene TRBV13; the TRBD1 assignment by TCRdb is unverifiable without DNA. This CDR3 is 15 amino acids long. Looked up from germline, CDR1 is PRHDT and CDR2 is FYEKMQ (reference sequence). CDR3 amino acids: CASSSPGQAHYEQYF.

The gene calls are TRBV7-3 and TRBJ2-2; TCRdb designates TRBD1, a call that cannot be tested without DNA. Germline CDR1 SGHTA, CDR2 FQGTGA. CDR3 length equals 16 residues. CDR3 sequence: CASSIKPGVGGAELFF.

This chain uses TRBV12-3 or TRBV12-4 with TRBJ2-5; the TCRdb D gene call, TRBD1, has no DNA to confirm it. The CDR3 length is 13 residues. CDR3 amino acids: CASRGGGQETQYF.

The V and J genes are TRBV5-5 and TRBJ2-3. The CDR3 is 15 residues long. Germline V gene lookup returns CDR1 SGHKS and CDR2 YYEKEE (reference sequence). This CDR3 is CASSLVGGKTDTQYF.

The V call is TRBV6-2 or TRBV6-3, the J call TRBJ2-7; TCRdb calls TRBD1, which cannot be checked without DNA. The CDR3 consists of 14 residues. Per the germline V gene, CDR1 is MNHEY and CDR2 is SVGEGT. The CDR3: CASSYKGDFYEQYF.

V gene TRBV5-1 combines with J gene TRBJ2-7. From germline, CDR1 is SGHRS and CDR2 YFSETQ. The CDR3 length is 14 residues. CDR3 amino acids: CASSLTERILEQYF.

This chain links TRBV7-3 with TRBJ2-1; TCRdb returns TRBD2, unconfirmable since there is no DNA. Per the germline V gene, CDR1 is SGHTA and CDR2 is FQGTGA. This CDR3 contains 14 residues. CDR3 region: CASSPSGGANEQFF.

CDR3 loop: CSAGTGQYNEQFF. The chain employs TRBV29-1 and TRBJ2-1; the D call from TCRdb, TRBD1, cannot be confirmed without DNA. The germline V gene has CDR1 SQVTM and CDR2 ANQGSEA. The CDR3 runs 13 residues.

This chain connects TRBV20-1 to TRBJ2-2. The length of the CDR3 is 11 residues. The germline gives CDR1 DFQATT, CDR2 SNEGSKA (reference sequence). The CDR3 reads CSASKAGELFF.

V usage is TRBV29-1 and J usage is TRBJ2-1; TCRdb selects TRBD1, and the lack of DNA leaves this call unchecked. The CDR3 loop spans 17 amino acids. CDR1 and CDR2 (germline): SQVTM, ANQGSEA. The CDR3: CSVDSPGRDSRSNEQFF.

The genes are TRBV12-3 or TRBV12-4 and TRBJ1-2; there is no DNA to check the TCRdb D call of TRBD1. The CDR3 covers 15 residues. The CDR3 protein is CASSISSTGAYGYTF.

V gene TRBV6-2 or TRBV6-3 combines with J gene TRBJ1-5. CDR3 length equals 17 residues. In germline, CDR1 is MNHEY, CDR2 SVGEGT. CDR3 sequence: CARSAPRTQILNQPQHF.